The TCR beta chain described here comes from a study of blood T cell repertoires in COVID-19. The wider study: Sites in the United States, Italy and Spain provided acute and convalescent COVID-19 samples. T cells, B-cell-depleted T cells, or PBMCs supplied cDNA or gDNA.

Original processing notes: Reference gene primer amplification gave nucleated cell count estimates. Only in-frame clones appear in the TCRdb table, and some are missing; sequencing was by immunoSEQ multiplex PCR. V, J and clone size derive from that table, while D and trimming were established from the DNA sequence. Of over 25,000 clones listed, roughly 84% were seen once; the top ten hold about 10%. V lost 5 bases and J 3 bases, leaving 16 bases between the germline ends. Per germline, CDR1 LNHDA and CDR2 SQIVND (reference sequence). The CDR3 covers 15 residues. This clone was picked up one time. The sequence was collected from a man older than 75 with active COVID-19. Sequences were obtained from peripheral blood. This chain connects TRBV19 to TRBJ1-2; D gene unclear. The DNA for the CDR3 is TGTGCCAGTAGTCGACCGGGGAGCTCGGACTATGGCTACACCTTC. This sequence encodes CASSRPGSSDYGYTF.